These 27 T cell receptor beta chains share one sample of origin, sequenced in a study of post-analysis software for immune sequencing data. These TCRs are of unknown antigen specificity. Study results and caveats: Relative to controls, patients had five TRBV segments at higher frequency, with TRBV5-6, TRBV5-1 and TRBV20-1 among these.

Built from TCR beta cDNA, the libraries had unique molecular identifiers in them. Via MiXCR, TCRdb re-called the PCR reads, giving one row per CDR3 protein. Counted here are 350,000 to 450,000 distinct CDR3 sequences, about 39% occurring once; the ten biggest clones make up 7.6%. The sequencing sample was made of blood. The origin of the receptors is a girl aged 2 to 9 with multiple sclerosis.

The rearrangement links TRBV6-2 or TRBV6-3 to TRBJ2-1; 10 nucleotides match TRBD2. Germline V gene data show CDR1 as MNHEY and CDR2 as SVGEGT. V dropped 0 bases and J dropped 10; count of bases not matched to a gene: 12. CDR3 size: 17 residues. Here the CDR3 DNA reads TGTGCCAGCAGTTACTCGACAGCGGGAGGGCTCCCTTGGGAGCAGTTCTTC. The encoded protein is CASSYSTAGGLPWEQFF.

This clonotype has just a few counts. This chain uses TRBV6-5 with TRBJ2-7; D is tentatively TRBD1 or TRBD2 (5 bases each). Germline V gene lookup returns CDR1 MNHEY and CDR2 SVGAGI. This CDR3 spans 15 amino acids. Trimming stripped 5 bases from V and 6 bases from J, with 20 bases between. The CDR3 loop reads CASSPLPRGVREQYF. The CDR3 coding sequence is TGTGCCAGCAGTCCCCTCCCGCGAGGGGTGCGCGAGCAGTACTTC.

CDR3 nucleotides: TGTGCCAGCAGCTCCCGGGGCCTAGCTAAAAACATTCAGTACTTC. Translating it yields CASSSRGLAKNIQYF. The J gene is TRBJ2-4, the V gene TRBV7-9; D could derive from TRBD1 or TRBD2 (5 bases each). Trimming cost V 4 bases and J 4 bases, with 14 bases left between them. The CDR3 runs 15 residues. Germline V CDR1 and CDR2: SEHNR, FQNEAQ (reference sequence).

This clonotype has only a few counts. The junction departs from the called germline gene at one end, perhaps through a read error. The chain uses TRBV28 and TRBJ1-4, with D perhaps TRBD1 (6 bases). In germline, CDR1 is MDHEN, CDR2 SYDVKM. The CDR3 is 15 amino acids. CDR3 protein: CASSLGGAGDEKLFF. The CDR3 DNA reads as TGTGCTAGCAGTCTAGGGGGGGCAGGGGATGAAAAACTGTTTTTT.

This clonotype was recorded at least ten times. A much larger clone lies one base from this, so it may be a read error. The rearrangement links TRBV25-1 to TRBJ1-4; perhaps TRBD1 as D (6 bases). The CDR3 runs 17 residues. Germline loops: CDR1 MGHDK, CDR2 SYGVNS. The CDR3: CASSEYGDIATNEKRFF. CDR3 nucleotide sequence: TGTGCCAGCAGTGAATACGGGGACATTGCAACTAATGAAAAACGGTTTTTT.

In this sample, this clonotype turned up a few times. J is TRBJ2-1 and V is TRBV7-6; 10 positions agree with TRBD2. Germline-derived CDR1 and CDR2 are SGHVS and FNYEAQ. The J segment lost 6 bases and the V segment lost 5 bases, leaving 7 bases of the junction unmatched. There are 15 residues in the CDR3. The CDR3 reads CASSPSGSAINEQFF. CDR3 nucleotide sequence: TGTGCCAGCAGCCCTAGCGGGAGCGCAATCAATGAGCAGTTCTTC.

The J gene is TRBJ2-3, the V gene TRBV6-5; 7 bases are a match to TRBD1. The CDR3 length is 14 residues. Per germline, CDR1 MNHEY and CDR2 SVGAGI. J lost 2 bases, V lost 8 bases, and 7 bases had no gene match. The CDR3 protein is CASCTGASTDTQYF. DNA for the CDR3: TGTGCCAGCTGTACAGGGGCGTCCACAGATACGCAGTATTTT.

This clonotype was detected once. The V call is TRBV29-1, the J call TRBJ2-1; D gene uncertain. Trimming cost V 0 bases and J 12 bases, with 12 bases left between them. Germline V gene lookup returns CDR1 SQVTM and CDR2 ANQGSEA. The CDR3 sequence is 12 residues long. The CDR3 DNA follows: TGCAGCGTTGAAGACACAGTGCAAGTGCAGTTCTTC. It translates to CSVEDTVQVQFF.

The rearrangement links TRBV18 to TRBJ2-1, with 8 bases that match TRBD2. V shed 1 base, J shed 4 bases, and the junction held 6 bases outside the gene matches. Germline V gene data show CDR1 as KGHSH and CDR2 as LQKENI. CDR3 length: 16 residues. CDR3 in DNA: TGTGCCAGCTCACCACTCGGCGGGGGGACTTACAATGAGCAGTTCTTC. This gives the protein CASSPLGGGTYNEQFF.

This clonotype was detected only a few times. The chain carries TRBV9 and TRBJ1-2, with D unresolved. Looked up from germline, CDR1 is SGDLS and CDR2 is YYNGEE. There are 17 residues in the CDR3. V lost 3 bases and J 4 bases, leaving 22 bases between the germline ends. This CDR3 is CASSANPDGTQIYGYTF. The CDR3, as DNA: TGTGCCAGCAGCGCCAACCCGGACGGTACTCAGATCTATGGCTACACCTTC.

The V call is TRBV20-1, the J call TRBJ2-5, with D perhaps matching TRBD2 (6 bases). CDR1 and CDR2 (germline): DFQATT, SNEGSKA (reference sequence). This CDR3 comprises 14 residues. Trimming cost V 1 base and J 7 bases, with 16 bases left between them. The chain's CDR3 is CSARAGTPLGTQYF. The CDR3 DNA reads as TGCAGTGCTAGAGCCGGGACTCCCCTGGGGACCCAGTACTTC.

The rearrangement links TRBV7-2 to TRBJ2-3; weak D call: TRBD1 (6 bases). Germline CDR1 SGHTA, CDR2 FQGNSA. CDR3 length: 16 amino acids. Trimming took off 5 bases at V and 2 bases at J, with 17 bases between the two ends. CDR3 in DNA: TGTGCCAGCAGCCTGCAGGGGATTGGGTCCACAGATACGCAGTATTTT. Its translation: CASSLQGIGSTDTQYF.

This clonotype came up a few times. This sequence joins TRBV5-1 and TRBJ1-2; 8 nucleotides match TRBD1. This CDR3 has 17 residues. Germline values: CDR1 SGHRS, CDR2 YFSETQ. J gave up 4 bases and V 4 bases, and 15 bases lay outside the gene matches. This CDR3 reads CASSPLGDRSSGYGYTF. The DNA for the CDR3 is TGCGCCAGCAGCCCTTTGGGGGACAGGTCGTCGGGCTATGGCTACACCTTC.

In its sample, this clonotype was seen a few times. This chain connects TRBV5-1 to TRBJ1-2; D might be TRBD1 (6 bases). Trimming shortened V by 2 bases and J by 8 bases, and 19 bases separated the two germline ends. The CDR3 consists of 15 residues. Germline CDR1 SGHRS, CDR2 YFSETQ. For the CDR3, the DNA is TGCGCCAGCAGCTTCGAGAGCAGGACAGCCTACGGCTACACCTTC. Its translation: CASSFESRTAYGYTF.

The table lists this clonotype with a few counts. The chain couples TRBV6-2 or TRBV6-3 to TRBJ2-3; TRBD2 agrees at 12 bases. The CDR3 length is 21 residues. The V segment lost 0 bases and the J segment 0 bases; nucleotides outside the gene matches: 13. Germline CDR1 and CDR2: MNHEY and SVGEGT. The CDR3 DNA reads as TGTGCCAGCAGTTACTCGTCTAGCGGGAGGGCCAGTATACCTAGCACAGATACGCAGTATTTT. This encodes CASSYSSSGRASIPSTDTQYF.

This clonotype was recorded a few times. The chain carries TRBV5-1 and TRBJ2-1; the match to TRBD2 covers 7 bases. V dropped 4 bases and J dropped 8; count of bases not matched to a gene: 12. The germline V gene has CDR1 SGHRS and CDR2 YFSETQ. CDR3 length: 15 residues. The CDR3 region is CASSGRMAGVDEQFF. Written as DNA, the CDR3 is TGCGCCAGCAGCGGAAGGATGGCGGGAGTGGATGAGCAGTTCTTC. Using reference TRBV5-1 and TRBJ2-1 for the parts outside the CDR3, the full variable domain is KAGVTQTPRYLIKTRGQQVTLSCSPISGHRSVSWYQQTPGQGLQFLFEYFSETQRNKGNFPGRFSGRQFSNSRSEMNVSTLELGDSALYLCASSGRMAGVDEQFFGPGTRLTVL.

The chain couples TRBV28 to TRBJ1-1; 7 bases fit TRBD1. Germline trimming cut 5 bases from V and 0 bases from J; bases unmatched to any gene: 9. CDR1 MDHEN and CDR2 SYDVKM come from the germline V gene. There are 16 residues in the CDR3. The CDR3 region is CASSPITGTVNTEAFF. CDR3 in DNA: TGTGCCAGCAGTCCGATAACCGGGACAGTGAACACTGAAGCTTTCTTT. Full variable domain (outside the CDR3, taken from reference TRBV28 and TRBJ1-1): DVKVTQSSRYLVKRTGEKVFLECVQDMDHENMFWYRQDPGLGLRLIYFSYDVKMKEKGDIPEGYSVSREKKERFSLILESASTNQTSMYLCASSPITGTVNTEAFFGQGTRLTVV.

The chain carries TRBV20-1 and TRBJ2-7; D ambiguous. Trimming removed 0 bases at V and 6 bases at J, with 9 bases between. Germline V gene data show CDR1 as DFQATT and CDR2 as SNEGSKA (reference sequence). This CDR3 is 12 amino acids long. The CDR3 loop reads CSARDLSGEQYF. The CDR3 DNA sequence: TGCAGTGCTAGAGATCTCTCTGGCGAGCAGTACTTC.

The chain employs TRBV12-3 or TRBV12-4 and TRBJ2-5; weak D call: TRBD2 (5 bases). This CDR3 comprises 14 residues. Trimming cost V 7 bases and J 3 bases, with 15 bases left between them. CDR3 residues: CASTPAGGEETQYF. The CDR3 DNA reads TGTGCCAGCACCCCCGCGGGCGGAGAAGAGACCCAGTACTTC.

The chain recombines TRBV30 with TRBJ2-2; maybe TRBD1 (6 bases). This CDR3 comprises 15 residues. V was clipped by 2 bases and J by 2 bases, with 12 bases between them. Germline V gene data show CDR1 as GTSNPN and CDR2 as SVGIG (reference sequence). Here the CDR3 DNA reads TGTGCCTGGAGTAGGAGACAGGCCAACACCGGGGAGCTGTTTTTT. This sequence encodes CAWSRRQANTGELFF.

Details on this clonotype: Mismatch with germline at one junction end may stem from a read error. This chain links TRBV27 with TRBJ2-7; D ambiguous. The length of the CDR3 is 16 residues. Germline CDR1 and CDR2: MNHEY and SMNVEV (reference sequence). CDR3 in DNA: TGTGCCAGCAGTTTACTGTCCTTCCCGAGCTCCTACGGGCAGTACTTC. Amino acids: CASSLLSFPSSYGQYF.

V is TRBV2 and J is TRBJ2-7; TRBD2 might be the D (7 bases). This CDR3 contains 11 residues. Germline values: CDR1 SNHLY, CDR2 FYNNEI. V dropped 9 bases and J dropped 2 bases, with 8 bases sitting between them. CDR3 residues: CARGGAYEQYF. CDR3 coding DNA: TGTGCCAGAGGGGGGGCCTACGAGCAGTACTTC.

The chain couples TRBV29-1 to TRBJ2-3; weak D call: TRBD2 (6 bases). The CDR3 consists of 14 residues. CDR1 and CDR2 from the germline V gene are SQVTM and ANQGSEA. Trimming pared 4 bases from V and 3 bases from J, leaving 14 bases between. The CDR3 spells CSVVVRLGTDTQYF. CDR3 DNA sequence: TGCAGCGTTGTAGTGAGACTAGGAACAGATACGCAGTATTTT.

This clonotype was counted between two and nine times. This sequence joins TRBV20-1 and TRBJ2-7, with 7 bases identical to TRBD1. Trimming cost V 3 bases and J 2 bases; bases outside gene matches: 10. This CDR3 has 15 amino acids. Germline-derived CDR1 and CDR2 are DFQATT and SNEGSKA (reference sequence). CDR3 residues: CSASINRGQTYEQYF. In DNA, the CDR3 is TGCAGTGCTAGTATAAATCGGGGACAGACCTACGAGCAGTACTTC.

This chain uses TRBV4-1 with TRBJ2-4; perhaps TRBD2 as D (6 bases). CDR3 length: 17 amino acids. V was clipped by 1 base and J by 2 bases, with 15 bases between them. CDR1 is MGHRA and CDR2 is YSYEKL in the germline V gene. The CDR3 region is CASSQGGSGTSKNIQYF. The CDR3 region has the DNA TGCGCCAGCAGCCAAGGCGGTTCAGGGACTTCCAAAAACATTCAGTACTTC.

This chain joins TRBV28 and TRBJ2-4, with D perhaps matching TRBD2 (6 bases). The last part of the DNA fits TRBJ2-7 better; the J call may be wrong. The CDR3 sequence is 14 residues long. Germline CDR1 MDHEN, CDR2 SYDVKM. This CDR3 is CASCSGTPLNEQYF. CDR3 bases: TGTGCCAGCTGCTCCGGGACTCCCCTGAACGAGCAGTACTTC.

This chain uses TRBV3-1 with TRBJ1-2, with 7 bases lining up with TRBD1. This CDR3 is built from 14 residues. Germline CDR1 is LGHDT and CDR2 is YNNKEL (reference sequence). V lost 5 bases to trimming and J lost 10 bases; unmatched junction nucleotides: 13. CDR3 in amino acids: CASSGTAGLDDYTF. The CDR3 coding sequence is TGTGCCAGCAGCGGGACAGCCGGGTTAGATGACTACACCTTC. Combining the CDR3 with reference TRBV3-1 and TRBJ1-2 gives the whole variable domain DTAVSQTPKYLVTQMGNDKSIKCEQNLGHDTMYWYKQDSKKFLKIMFSYNNKELIINETVPNRFSPKSPDKAHLNLHINSLELGDSAVYFCASSGTAGLDDYTFGSGTRLTVV.